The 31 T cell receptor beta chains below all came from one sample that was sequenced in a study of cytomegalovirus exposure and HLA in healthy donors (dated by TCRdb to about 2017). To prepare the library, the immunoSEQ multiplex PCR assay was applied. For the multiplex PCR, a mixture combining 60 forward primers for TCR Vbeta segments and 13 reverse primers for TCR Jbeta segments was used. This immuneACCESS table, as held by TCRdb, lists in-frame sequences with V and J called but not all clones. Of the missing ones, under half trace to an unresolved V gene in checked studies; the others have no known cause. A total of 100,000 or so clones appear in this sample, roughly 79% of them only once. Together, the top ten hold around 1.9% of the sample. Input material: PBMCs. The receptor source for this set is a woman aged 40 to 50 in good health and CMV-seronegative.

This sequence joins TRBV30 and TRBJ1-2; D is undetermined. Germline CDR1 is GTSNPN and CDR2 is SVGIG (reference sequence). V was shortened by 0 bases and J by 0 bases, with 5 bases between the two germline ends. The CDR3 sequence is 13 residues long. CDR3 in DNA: TGTGCCTGGAGTGTTGGCTCTAACTATGGCTACACCTTC. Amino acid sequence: CAWSVGSNYGYTF.

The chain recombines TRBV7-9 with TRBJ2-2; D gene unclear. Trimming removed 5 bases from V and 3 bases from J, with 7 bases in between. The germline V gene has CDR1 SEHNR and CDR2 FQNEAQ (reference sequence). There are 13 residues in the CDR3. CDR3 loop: CASSTTYTGELFF. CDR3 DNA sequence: TGTGCCAGCAGCACTACGTACACCGGGGAGCTGTTTTTT.

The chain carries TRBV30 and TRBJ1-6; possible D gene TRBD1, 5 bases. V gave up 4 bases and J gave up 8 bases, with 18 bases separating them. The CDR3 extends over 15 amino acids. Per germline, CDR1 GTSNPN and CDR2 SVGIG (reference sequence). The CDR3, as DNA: TGTGCCTGGACCGAGCGGGGGACGGTATATTCACCCCTCCACTTT. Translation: CAWTERGTVYSPLHF.

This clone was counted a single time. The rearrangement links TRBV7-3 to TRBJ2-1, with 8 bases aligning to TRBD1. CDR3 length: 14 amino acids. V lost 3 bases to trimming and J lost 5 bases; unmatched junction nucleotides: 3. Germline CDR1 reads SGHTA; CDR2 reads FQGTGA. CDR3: CASSFRTGNNEQFF. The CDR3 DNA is TGTGCCAGCAGCTTTAGGACAGGGAACAATGAGCAGTTCTTC. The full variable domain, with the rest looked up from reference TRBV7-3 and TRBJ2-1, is GAGVSQTPSNKVTEKGKYVELRCDPISGHTALYWYRQSLGQGPEFLIYFQGTGAADDSGLPNDRFFAVRPEGSVSTLKIQRTERGDSAVYLCASSFRTGNNEQFFGPGTRLTVL.

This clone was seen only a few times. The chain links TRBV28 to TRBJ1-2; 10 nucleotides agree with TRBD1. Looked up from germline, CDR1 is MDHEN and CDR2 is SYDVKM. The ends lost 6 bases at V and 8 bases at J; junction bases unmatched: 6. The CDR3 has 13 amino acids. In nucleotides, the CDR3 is TGTGCCAGCAGCTCCGGACAGGGGGGAGGCTACACCTTC. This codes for CASSSGQGGGYTF.

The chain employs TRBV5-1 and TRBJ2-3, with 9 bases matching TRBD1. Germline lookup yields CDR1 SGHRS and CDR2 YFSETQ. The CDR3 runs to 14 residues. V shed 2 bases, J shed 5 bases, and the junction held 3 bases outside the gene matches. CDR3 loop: CASSFGTGIDTQYF. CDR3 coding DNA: TGCGCCAGCAGCTTCGGGACAGGGATAGATACGCAGTATTTT. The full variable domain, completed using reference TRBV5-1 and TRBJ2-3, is KAGVTQTPRYLIKTRGQQVTLSCSPISGHRSVSWYQQTPGQGLQFLFEYFSETQRNKGNFPGRFSGRQFSNSRSEMNVSTLELGDSALYLCASSFGTGIDTQYFGPGTRLTVL.

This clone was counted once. In nucleotides, the CDR3 is TGTGCCAGCAGCTTAAATGCAGGGCGAAACTCTTACGAGCAGTACTTC. This gives the protein CASSLNAGRNSYEQYF. The chain carries TRBV7-2 and TRBJ2-7, with D possibly TRBD1 on 5 matching bases. The germline V gene has CDR1 SGHTA and CDR2 FQGNSA. This CDR3 is built from 16 residues. Trimming left V 2 bases short and J 4 bases short, with 18 bases between.

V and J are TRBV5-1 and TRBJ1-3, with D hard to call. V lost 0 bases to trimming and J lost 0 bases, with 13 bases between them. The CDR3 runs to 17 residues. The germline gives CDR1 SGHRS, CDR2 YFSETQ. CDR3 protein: CASSLVGSGFSGNTIYF. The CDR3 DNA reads TGCGCCAGCAGCTTGGTGGGCAGCGGATTCTCTGGAAACACCATATATTTT. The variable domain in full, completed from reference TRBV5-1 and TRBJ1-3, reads KAGVTQTPRYLIKTRGQQVTLSCSPISGHRSVSWYQQTPGQGLQFLFEYFSETQRNKGNFPGRFSGRQFSNSRSEMNVSTLELGDSALYLCASSLVGSGFSGNTIYFGEGSWLTVV.

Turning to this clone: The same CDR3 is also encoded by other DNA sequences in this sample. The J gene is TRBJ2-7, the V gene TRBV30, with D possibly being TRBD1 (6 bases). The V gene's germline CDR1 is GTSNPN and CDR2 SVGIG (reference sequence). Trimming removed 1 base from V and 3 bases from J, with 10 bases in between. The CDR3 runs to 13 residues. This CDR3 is CAWSGGQGYEQYF. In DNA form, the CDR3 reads TGTGCCTGGAGTGGGGGGCAGGGCTACGAGCAGTACTTC.

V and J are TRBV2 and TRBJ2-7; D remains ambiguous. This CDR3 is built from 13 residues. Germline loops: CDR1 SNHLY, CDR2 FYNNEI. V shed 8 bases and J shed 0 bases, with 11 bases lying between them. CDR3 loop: CASESRSSYEQYF. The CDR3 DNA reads TGTGCCAGCGAAAGCAGGTCCTCCTACGAGCAGTACTTC.

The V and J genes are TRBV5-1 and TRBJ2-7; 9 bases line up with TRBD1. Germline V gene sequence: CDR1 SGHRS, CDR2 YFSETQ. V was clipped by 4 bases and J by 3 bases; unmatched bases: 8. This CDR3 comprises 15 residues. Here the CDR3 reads CASSTTDRGVYEQYF. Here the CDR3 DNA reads TGCGCCAGCAGCACTACGGACAGGGGCGTCTACGAGCAGTACTTC. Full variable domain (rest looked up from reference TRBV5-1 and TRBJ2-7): KAGVTQTPRYLIKTRGQQVTLSCSPISGHRSVSWYQQTPGQGLQFLFEYFSETQRNKGNFPGRFSGRQFSNSRSEMNVSTLELGDSALYLCASSTTDRGVYEQYFGPGTRLTVT.

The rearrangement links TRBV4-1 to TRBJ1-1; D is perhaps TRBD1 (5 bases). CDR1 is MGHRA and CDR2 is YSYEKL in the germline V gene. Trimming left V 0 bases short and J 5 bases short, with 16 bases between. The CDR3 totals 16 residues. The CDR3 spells CASSQDRGLRQTEAFF. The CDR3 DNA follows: TGCGCCAGCAGCCAAGATCGTGGGTTGCGACAGACTGAAGCTTTCTTT.

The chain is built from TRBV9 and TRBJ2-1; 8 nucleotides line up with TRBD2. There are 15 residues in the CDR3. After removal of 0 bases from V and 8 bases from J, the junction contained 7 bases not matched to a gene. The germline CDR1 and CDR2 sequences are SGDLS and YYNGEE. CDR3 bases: TGTGCCAGCAGCGTAGGTTCTAGCGGGCGGTATGAGCAGTTCTTC. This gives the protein CASSVGSSGRYEQFF.

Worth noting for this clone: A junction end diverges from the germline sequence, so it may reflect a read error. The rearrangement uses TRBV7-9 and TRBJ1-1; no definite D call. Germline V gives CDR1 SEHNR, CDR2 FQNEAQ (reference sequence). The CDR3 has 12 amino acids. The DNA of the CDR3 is TGTTCCAGCAGCCAAACAGACAATAGAGCTTTCTTT. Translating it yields CSSSQTDNRAFF.

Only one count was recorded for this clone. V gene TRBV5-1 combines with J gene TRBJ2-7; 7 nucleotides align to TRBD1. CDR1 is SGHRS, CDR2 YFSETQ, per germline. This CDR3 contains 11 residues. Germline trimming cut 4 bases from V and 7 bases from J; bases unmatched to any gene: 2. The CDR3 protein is CASSLQGEQYF. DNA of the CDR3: TGCGCCAGCAGCCTACAGGGGGAGCAGTACTTC.

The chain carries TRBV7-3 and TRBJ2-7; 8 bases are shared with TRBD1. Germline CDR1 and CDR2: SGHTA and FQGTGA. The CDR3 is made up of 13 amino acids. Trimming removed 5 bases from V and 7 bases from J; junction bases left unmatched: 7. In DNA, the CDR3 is TGTGCCAGCAGCCTAGGACAGGGCCGGGAGCAGTACTTC. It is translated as CASSLGQGREQYF.

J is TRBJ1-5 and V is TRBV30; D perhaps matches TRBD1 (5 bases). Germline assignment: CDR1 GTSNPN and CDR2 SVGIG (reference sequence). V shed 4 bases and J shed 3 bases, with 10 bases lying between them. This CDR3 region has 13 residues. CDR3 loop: CAWKDSSNQPQHF. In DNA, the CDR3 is TGTGCCTGGAAAGACAGCTCCAATCAGCCCCAGCATTTT. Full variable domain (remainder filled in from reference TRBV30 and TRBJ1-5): SQTIHQWPATLVQPVGSPLSLECTVEGTSNPNLYWYRQAAGRGLQLLFYSVGIGQISSEVPQNLSASRPQDRQFILSSKKLLLSDSGFYLCAWKDSSNQPQHFGDGTRLSIL.

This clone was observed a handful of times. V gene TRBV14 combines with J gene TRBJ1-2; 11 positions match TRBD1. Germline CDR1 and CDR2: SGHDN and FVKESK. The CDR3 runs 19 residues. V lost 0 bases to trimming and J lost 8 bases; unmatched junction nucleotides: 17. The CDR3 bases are TGTGCCAGCAGCCAAGATTTGCCCCCAGGGACAGGGGGAAAATGGGGCTACACCTTC. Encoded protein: CASSQDLPPGTGGKWGYTF.

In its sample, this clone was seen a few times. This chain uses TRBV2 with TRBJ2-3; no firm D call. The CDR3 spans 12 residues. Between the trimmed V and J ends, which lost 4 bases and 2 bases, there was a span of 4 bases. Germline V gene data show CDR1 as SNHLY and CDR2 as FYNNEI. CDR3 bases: TGTGCCAGCAGTGCCGTCACAGATACGCAGTATTTT. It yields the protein CASSAVTDTQYF.

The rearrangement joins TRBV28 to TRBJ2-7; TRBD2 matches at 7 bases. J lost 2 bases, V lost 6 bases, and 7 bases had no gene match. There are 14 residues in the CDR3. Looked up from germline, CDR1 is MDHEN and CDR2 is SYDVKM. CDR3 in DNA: TGTGCCAGCAGCGGGGCGGGGGACGCCTACGAGCAGTACTTC. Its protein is CASSGAGDAYEQYF.

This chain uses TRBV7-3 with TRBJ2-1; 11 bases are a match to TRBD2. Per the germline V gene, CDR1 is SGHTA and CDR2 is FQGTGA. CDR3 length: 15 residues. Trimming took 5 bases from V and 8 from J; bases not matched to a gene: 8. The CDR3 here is CASSQRLAGRDEQFF. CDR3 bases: TGTGCCAGCAGCCAACGACTAGCGGGAAGGGATGAGCAGTTCTTC.

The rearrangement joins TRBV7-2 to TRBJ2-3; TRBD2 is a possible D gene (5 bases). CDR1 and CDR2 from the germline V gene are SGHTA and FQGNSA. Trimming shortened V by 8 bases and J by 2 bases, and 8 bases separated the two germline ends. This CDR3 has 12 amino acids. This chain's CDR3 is CASPTNTDTQYF. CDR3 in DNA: TGTGCCAGCCCGACTAACACAGATACGCAGTATTTT. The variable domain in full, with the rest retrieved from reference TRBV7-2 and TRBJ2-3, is GAGVSQSPSNKVTEKGKDVELRCDPISGHTALYWYRQSLGQGLEFLIYFQGNSAPDKSGLPSDRFSAERTGGSVSTLTIQRTQQEDSAVYLCASPTNTDTQYFGPGTRLTVL.

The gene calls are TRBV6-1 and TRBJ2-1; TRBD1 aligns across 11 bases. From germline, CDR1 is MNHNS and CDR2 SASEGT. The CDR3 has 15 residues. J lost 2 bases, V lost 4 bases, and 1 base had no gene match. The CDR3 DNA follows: TGTGCCAGCAGTGGGGGACAGGGGGCCTACAATGAGCAGTTCTTC. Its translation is CASSGGQGAYNEQFF.

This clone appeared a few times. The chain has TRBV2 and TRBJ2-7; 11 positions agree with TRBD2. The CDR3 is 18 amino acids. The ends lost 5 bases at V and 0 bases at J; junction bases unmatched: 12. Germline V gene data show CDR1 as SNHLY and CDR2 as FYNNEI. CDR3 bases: TGTGCCAGCAGTCCAACCCCGGGGACTAGCGGAGACTCCTACGAGCAGTACTTC. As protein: CASSPTPGTSGDSYEQYF. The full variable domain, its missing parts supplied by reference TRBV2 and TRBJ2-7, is EPEVTQTPSHQVTQMGQEVILRCVPISNHLYFYWYRQILGQKVEFLVSFYNNEISEKSEIFDDQFSVERPDGSNFTLKIRSTKLEDSAMYFCASSPTPGTSGDSYEQYFGPGTRLTVT.

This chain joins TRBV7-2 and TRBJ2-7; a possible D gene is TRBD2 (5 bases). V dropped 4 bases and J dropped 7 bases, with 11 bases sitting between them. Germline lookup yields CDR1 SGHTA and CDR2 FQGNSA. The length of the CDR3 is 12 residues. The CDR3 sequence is CASSSTGYEQYF. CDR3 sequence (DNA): TGTGCCAGCAGCTCGACGGGGTATGAGCAGTACTTC.

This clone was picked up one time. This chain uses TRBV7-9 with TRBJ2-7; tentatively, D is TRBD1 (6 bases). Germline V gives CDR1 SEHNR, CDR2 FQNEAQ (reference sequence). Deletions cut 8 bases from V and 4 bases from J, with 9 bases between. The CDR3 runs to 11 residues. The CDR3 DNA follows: TGTGCCAGCGCAACAGGGTACGAGCAGTACTTC. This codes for CASATGYEQYF.

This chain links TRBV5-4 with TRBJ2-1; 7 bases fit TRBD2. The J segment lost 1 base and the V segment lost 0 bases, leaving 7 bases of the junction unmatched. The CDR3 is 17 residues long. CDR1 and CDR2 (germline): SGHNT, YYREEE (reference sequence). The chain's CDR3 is CASSLAGGGWSYNEQFF. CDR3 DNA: TGTGCCAGCAGCTTGGCGGGAGGCGGGTGGTCCTACAATGAGCAGTTCTTC.

CDR3 DNA sequence: TGTGCCAGCAGCCTGGACAGTTCCGACCAGTGGGGCTATGGCTACACCTTC. As protein: CASSLDSSDQWGYGYTF. The chain carries TRBV13 and TRBJ1-2, with a weak D call TRBD1 (6 bases). Trimming removed 5 bases from V and 4 bases from J, with 23 bases in between. Germline V gene sequence: CDR1 PRHDT, CDR2 FYEKMQ (reference sequence). This CDR3 is 17 amino acids long.

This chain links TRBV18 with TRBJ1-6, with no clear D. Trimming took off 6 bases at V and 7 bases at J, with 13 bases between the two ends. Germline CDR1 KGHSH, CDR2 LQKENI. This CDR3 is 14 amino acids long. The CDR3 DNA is TGTGCCAGCTCGCCGGACTCCCAAAATTCACCCCTCCACTTT. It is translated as CASSPDSQNSPLHF. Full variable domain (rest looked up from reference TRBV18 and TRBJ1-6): NAGVMQNPRHLVRRRGQEARLRCSPMKGHSHVYWYRQLPEEGLKFMVYLQKENIIDESGMPKERFSAEFPKEGPSILRIQQVVRGDSAAYFCASSPDSQNSPLHFGNGTRLTVT.

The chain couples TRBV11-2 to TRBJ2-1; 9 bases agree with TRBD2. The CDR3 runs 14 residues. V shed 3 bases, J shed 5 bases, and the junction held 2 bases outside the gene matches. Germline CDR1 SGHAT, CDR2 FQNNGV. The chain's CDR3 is CASSLAGGHNEQFF. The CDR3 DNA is TGTGCCAGCAGCTTGGCGGGGGGGCACAATGAGCAGTTCTTC.

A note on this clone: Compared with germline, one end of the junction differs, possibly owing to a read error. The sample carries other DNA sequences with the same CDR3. The CDR3, as DNA: TGTGCCAGCAGCGCGTATAGGGGCTCGAATTCCCCCCTCCACTTT. This sequence encodes CASSAYRGSNSPLHF. The genes are TRBV9 and TRBJ1-6, with D tentatively TRBD1 (5 bases). This CDR3 has 15 residues. The germline V gene encodes CDR1 SGDLS and CDR2 YYNGEE. Full variable domain (remainder filled in from reference TRBV9 and TRBJ1-6): DSGVTQTPKHLITATGQRVTLRCSPRSGDLSVYWYQQSLDQGLQFLIQYYNGEERAKGNILERFSAQQFPDLHSELNLSSLELGDSALYFCASSAYRGSNSPLHFGNGTRLTVT.